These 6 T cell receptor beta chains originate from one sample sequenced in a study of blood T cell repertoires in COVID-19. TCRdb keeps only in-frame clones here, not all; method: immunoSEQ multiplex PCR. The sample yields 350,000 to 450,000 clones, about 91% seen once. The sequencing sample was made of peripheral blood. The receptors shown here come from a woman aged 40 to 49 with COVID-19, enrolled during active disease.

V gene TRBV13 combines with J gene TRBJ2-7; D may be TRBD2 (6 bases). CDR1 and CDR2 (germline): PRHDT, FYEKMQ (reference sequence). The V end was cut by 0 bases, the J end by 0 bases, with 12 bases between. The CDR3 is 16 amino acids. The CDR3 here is CASSLGDSGLSYEQYF. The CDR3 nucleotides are TGTGCCAGCAGCTTAGGGGATAGCGGACTCTCCTACGAGCAGTACTTC.

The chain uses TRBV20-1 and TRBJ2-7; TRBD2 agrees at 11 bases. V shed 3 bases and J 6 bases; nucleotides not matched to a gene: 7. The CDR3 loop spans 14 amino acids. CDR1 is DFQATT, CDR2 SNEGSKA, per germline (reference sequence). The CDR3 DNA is TGCAGTGCTAGTTTAGCGGGAGGGCCCAGCGAGCAGTACTTC. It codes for CSASLAGGPSEQYF.

This chain's CDR3 is CASSQTGLGNTIYF. As DNA, the CDR3 is TGTGCCAGCAGTCAGACAGGGTTAGGAAACACCATATATTTT. The chain links TRBV6-5 to TRBJ1-3, with 7 bases identical to TRBD1. Germline V gene sequence: CDR1 MNHEY, CDR2 SVGAGI. With V trimmed by 5 bases and J by 4 bases, 5 bases remained unmatched. The CDR3 sequence is 14 residues long.

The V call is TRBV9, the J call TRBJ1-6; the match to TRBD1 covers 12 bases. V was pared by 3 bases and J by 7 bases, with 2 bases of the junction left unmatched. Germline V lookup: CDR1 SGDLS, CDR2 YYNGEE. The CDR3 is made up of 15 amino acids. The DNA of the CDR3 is TGTGCCAGCAGCGAGGGACAGGGGGCAAATTCACCCCTCCACTTT. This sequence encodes CASSEGQGANSPLHF.

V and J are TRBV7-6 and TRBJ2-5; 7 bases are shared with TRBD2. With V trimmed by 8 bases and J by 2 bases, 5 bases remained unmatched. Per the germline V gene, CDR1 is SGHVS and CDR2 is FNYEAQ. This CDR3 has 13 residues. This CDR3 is CASLPSGQETQYF. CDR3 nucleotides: TGTGCCAGCCTACCTAGCGGACAAGAGACCCAGTACTTC.

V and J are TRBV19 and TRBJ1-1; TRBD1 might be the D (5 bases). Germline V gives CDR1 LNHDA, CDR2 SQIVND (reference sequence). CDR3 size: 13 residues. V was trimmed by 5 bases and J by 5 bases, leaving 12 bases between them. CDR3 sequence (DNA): TGTGCCAGTAGTCCGGGGGGGTGGACTGAAGCTTTCTTT. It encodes CASSPGGWTEAFF.